This T cell receptor beta chain was obtained from a study of blood T cell repertoires in COVID-19 (TCRdb year 2020). Regarding the study in general: The collaborator samples originated in the United States, Italy and Spain and spanned the acute and convalescent phases of COVID-19. The material from the prospective study consisted of cDNA or gDNA derived from T cells, B-cell-depleted T cells, or PBMCs. The dataset comprised deeply sampled blood TCRbeta repertoires from subjects exposed to, actively infected with, or recovered from COVID-19. The repertoires were made available in a free public database intended to serve as a resource for research on the immune response to SARS-CoV-2. The samples were drawn from two sources: the first 160 participants of the ongoing ImmuneRACE study, and fewer than 1,500 subjects contributed by 6 global collaborators. A de-identified subject ID, COVID-19 status, age in years and sex were almost always included in the sample metadata. Where available, HLA class I and class II types were obtained from metadata supplied by the sample provider rather than from assay-based typing. Overall results and qualifications from the work: Clinical and demographic metadata were provided uncurated, with the amount varying by source and participant.

The collaborating institutions used their own protocols to collect whole blood in K2EDTA tubes. For TCRbeta analysis, collaborator samples were shipped as frozen whole blood, as isolated PBMCs, or as DNA extracted from either sample type. The immunoSEQ Assay, a bias-controlled multiplex PCR, was used to amplify TCRbeta CDR3 regions from genomic DNA. Under the source paper's analysis protocol: The number of nucleated cells in each sample was estimated by amplification of reference gene primers within the assay. To quantify the absolute abundance of each unique TCRbeta CDR3 rearrangement, sequence reads were collapsed and filtered. For each sample, productive Simpson clonality was calculated by taking the square root of Simpson's diversity index across productive rearrangements. Entries here come from immuneACCESS through TCRdb and include only in-frame sequences with V and J called. Some clones fail to appear in such tables; in the studies checked, an unresolved V gene covers under half of the shortfall, and the cause of the remainder is unknown. That table supplies the V and J calls and clone size; D and trimming were determined from the DNA. For this sample there are around 240,000 clones; around 84% appear just once. The ten largest clonotypes hold around 0.89% of the sample.

Compared with germline, V lacks 2 bases and J lacks 8 bases; bases without a gene match: 2. The CDR3 holds 12 amino acids from the cysteine to the phenylalanine. CDR3 DNA only is kept here, 36 bases in frame from base 1. Reading the germline V gene gives CDR1 SGHDT and CDR2 YYEEEE. This clone was recorded only once. Its binding antigen is unknown. Base quality data are lacking; no much larger clone is found one base away. The V gene is TRBV5-6 and the J gene is TRBJ1-1; TRBD1 fits 8 bases in the junction. The clonotype comes from a man aged 40-49 years with acute or convalescent COVID-19. The sample consisted of peripheral blood. The sequenced DNA is TGTGCCAGCAGCTTAGGGGACAGGGAAGCTTTCTTT. It is translated as CASSLGDREAFF. Here the CDR3 is joined to the reference TRBV5-6 and TRBJ1-1 genes, and the full variable domain is: DAGVTQSPTHLIKTRGQQVTLRCSPKSGHDTVSWYQQALGQGPQFIFQYYEEEERQRGNFPDRFSGHQFPNYSSELNVNALLLGDSALYLCASSLGDREAFFGQGTRLTVV.